These 12 T cell receptor beta chains came from one sample sequenced in a study of T cells in Graves' hyperthyroidism and ophthalmopathy. What was amplified from RNA transcripts were TCR beta CDR3 regions. In the first-round RT-PCR of the TCR CDR3, the HTBI primer set was used. MiXCR, applied by TCRdb to the multiplex PCR reads, yields one record per CDR3 protein. The sample yields approximately 600,000 distinct CDR3 sequences, over 12% seen once. The source material was blood. Receptors were obtained from a middle-aged woman with Graves' ophthalmopathy.

The sample holds many counts of this clonotype. The rearrangement joins TRBV28 to TRBJ2-1, with 11 positions matching TRBD2. This CDR3 spans 17 amino acids. J gave up 0 bases and V 5 bases, and 6 bases lay outside the gene matches. The germline gives CDR1 MDHEN, CDR2 SYDVKM. The CDR3 DNA follows: TGTGCCAGCAGTCCCCCGGGACTAGCGGACTCCTACAATGAGCAGTTCTTC. Its protein product is CASSPPGLADSYNEQFF.

In its sample, this clonotype was seen many times. V is TRBV30 and J is TRBJ2-7; 9 bases are a match to TRBD2. J gave up 2 bases and V 3 bases, and 2 bases lay outside the gene matches. Looked up from germline, CDR1 is GTSNPN and CDR2 is SVGIG (reference sequence). This CDR3 region has 13 residues. The CDR3 DNA reads TGTGCCTGGAGGGTAGCGGGAGCCTACGAGCAGTACTTC. Translated: CAWRVAGAYEQYF. Filled out from reference TRBV30 and TRBJ2-7, the complete variable domain reads SQTIHQWPATLVQPVGSPLSLECTVEGTSNPNLYWYRQAAGRGLQLLFYSVGIGQISSEVPQNLSASRPQDRQFILSSKKLLLSDSGFYLCAWRVAGAYEQYFGPGTRLTVT.

This clonotype was recorded many times. This chain links TRBV12-3 or TRBV12-4 with TRBJ2-7, with 11 bases lining up with TRBD2. The CDR3 sequence is 15 residues long. Trimming took 2 bases from V and 3 from J; bases not matched to a gene: 3. The CDR3 nucleotides read TGTGCCAGCAGTTTAAAACTAGCGGGAGACTACGAGCAGTACTTC. Its translation is CASSLKLAGDYEQYF.

This clonotype was counted at least ten times. This chain joins TRBV29-1 and TRBJ2-2; 7 nucleotides line up with TRBD1. V gave up 7 bases and J gave up 4 bases; unmatched junction bases: 6. CDR3 size: 13 residues. Germline V gene data show CDR1 as SQVTM and CDR2 as ANQGSEA. The CDR3 region is CSATGATTGELFF. CDR3 DNA: TGCAGCGCCACAGGGGCGACCACCGGGGAGCTGTTTTTT.

In this sample, this clonotype turned up many times. The chain is built from TRBV6-2 or TRBV6-3 and TRBJ2-7; TRBD1 might be the D (6 bases). This CDR3 spans 13 amino acids. Per the germline V gene, CDR1 is MNHEY and CDR2 is SVGEGT. V was cut by 6 bases and J by 3 bases, with 12 bases left in between. The DNA for the CDR3 is TGTGCCAGCAGCTTCAGGGGCCACTACGAGCAGTACTTC. It yields the protein CASSFRGHYEQYF.

CDR3 nucleotides: TGTGCCAGCAGTGGAGGTGGTTCCTTCTATGGCTACACCTTC. Amino acids: CASSGGGSFYGYTF. The chain carries TRBV12-3 or TRBV12-4 and TRBJ1-2; D remains ambiguous. This CDR3 is 14 amino acids long. Trimming left V 5 bases short and J 4 bases short, with 14 bases between.

This clonotype was recorded many times. This chain uses TRBV6-5 with TRBJ2-7; TRBD1 might be the D (6 bases). Germline assignment: CDR1 MNHEY and CDR2 SVGAGI. V lost 0 bases, J lost 3 bases, and 15 bases lay in between. This CDR3 comprises 16 residues. CDR3 residues: CASSYSAVQGNYEQYF. The DNA of the CDR3 is TGTGCCAGCAGTTACTCGGCGGTTCAGGGGAACTACGAGCAGTACTTC.

This clonotype showed up many times. This chain links TRBV5-1 with TRBJ1-3; D remains ambiguous. Germline V CDR1 and CDR2: SGHRS, YFSETQ. The CDR3 covers 15 residues. Trimming took 0 bases from V and 0 from J, leaving 7 bases between them. The CDR3 bases are TGCGCCAGCAGCTTGGACGGCGACTCTGGAAACACCATATATTTT. Protein sequence: CASSLDGDSGNTIYF.

This clonotype has a count of ten or more. The rearrangement joins TRBV29-1 to TRBJ2-7; 7 positions match TRBD1. The V gene end was trimmed by 0 bases and the J gene end by 6 bases; junction bases not matched to a gene: 8. Germline CDR1 reads SQVTM; CDR2 reads ANQGSEA. This CDR3 contains 14 residues. CDR3 DNA: TGCAGCGTTGAAGAACCGGGACAGCAACTCGAGCAGTACTTC. It translates to CSVEEPGQQLEQYF.

This clonotype was observed a few times. A read error may explain this, as a much larger clone is one base away. This chain connects TRBV29-1 to TRBJ1-1; D unclear. Trimming removed 7 bases from V and 3 bases from J, with 9 bases in between. Looked up from germline, CDR1 is SQVTM and CDR2 is ANQGSEA. The CDR3 extends over 11 amino acids. CDR3 amino acids: CSGSEDTEAFF. The DNA of the CDR3 is TGCAGCGGTTCGGAGGACACTGAAGCTTTCTTT.

J is TRBJ1-5 and V is TRBV2, with D uncertain. Germline assignment: CDR1 SNHLY and CDR2 FYNNEI. Trimming took 3 bases from V and 4 from J, leaving 13 bases between them. CDR3 length: 15 amino acids. The CDR3 DNA is TGTGCCAGCAGTGAGGAGGGAGGGAGAAATCAGCCCCAGCATTTT. It is translated as CASSEEGGRNQPQHF.

This clonotype was observed a handful of times. The chain uses TRBV18 and TRBJ2-5; 9 bases line up with TRBD1. The CDR3 contains 16 residues. Trimming at V came to 6 bases and at J to 4 bases, leaving 12 bases not matched to a gene. In germline, CDR1 is KGHSH, CDR2 LQKENI. The CDR3 DNA follows: TGTGCCAGCTCTTTGGCGCCGGGACAGGGACCAGAGACCCAGTACTTC. This translates into CASSLAPGQGPETQYF.